Following are 21 T cell receptor beta chains from one sample sequenced in a study of human T cells and chemical hapten exposure. Using its own MiXCR run on the RACE reads, TCRdb lists one record per CDR3 protein. The sample includes around 380,000 distinct CDR3 sequences, roughly 5% of them seen just once. Time point defined: patch test 1, 2 weeks after DPC sensitization. Treatment of the sample: therapeutic diphenylcyclopropenone sensitization with weekly scalp DPC. Source: whole blood, taken in connection with sensitization to the hapten diphenylcyclopropenone (DPC). These receptors originate from a woman aged 45-60 years with alopecia areata. Some clones in this sample may be carry-over from other donors' samples.

This clonotype was seen repeatedly, ten times or more. This sequence joins TRBV6-1 and TRBJ2-3, with D possibly matching TRBD1 (6 bases). CDR3 length: 16 residues. V was pared by 5 bases and J by 5 bases, with 20 bases between. The germline V gene encodes CDR1 MNHNS and CDR2 SASEGT. This CDR3 reads CASSPRRADSQDTQYF. The CDR3 DNA sequence: TGTGCCAGCAGTCCTCGCAGAGCGGACAGCCAAGATACGCAGTATTTT.

This clonotype was detected ten times or more. This chain joins TRBV7-2 and TRBJ2-5; TRBD1 matches 10 bases. The CDR3 totals 14 residues. Unmatched junction bases numbered 10, after V lost 11 bases and J lost 4 bases. Germline CDR1 and CDR2: SGHTA and FQGNSA. The CDR3 region is CARRQGAFLETQYF. Here the CDR3 DNA reads TGTGCCCGCCGACAGGGGGCTTTCTTAGAGACCCAGTACTTC.

The chain couples TRBV12-3 or TRBV12-4 to TRBJ2-3, with unresolved D. The CDR3 loop spans 17 amino acids. V was trimmed by 2 bases and J by 1 base, leaving 16 bases between them. CDR3 sequence reads: CASSLQTAALRTDTQYF. CDR3 DNA sequence: TGTGCCAGCAGTTTACAGACCGCCGCGCTACGCACAGATACGCAGTATTTT.

J is TRBJ2-3 and V is TRBV6-5; 10 bases map to TRBD2. J gave up 4 bases and V 4 bases, and 8 bases lay outside the gene matches. Germline V gene data show CDR1 as MNHEY and CDR2 as SVGAGI. This CDR3 spans 16 amino acids. In DNA, the CDR3 is TGTGCCAGCAGTTTCTCAGCGGGGGGGGGTGCAGATACGCAGTATTTT. Its protein product is CASSFSAGGGADTQYF.

This clonotype was found many times. The chain employs TRBV29-1 and TRBJ2-1; 9 bases agree with TRBD1. V gave up 5 bases and J gave up 8 bases; unmatched junction bases: 13. Germline loops: CDR1 SQVTM, CDR2 ANQGSEA. The CDR3 length is 15 residues. The CDR3 sequence is CSVFHPGTGIHEQFF. The CDR3 nucleotides are TGCAGCGTTTTCCACCCCGGGACAGGGATTCATGAGCAGTTCTTC.

The chain has TRBV7-9 and TRBJ2-3, with 9 bases identical to TRBD1. Germline CDR1 and CDR2: SEHNR and FQNEAQ (reference sequence). This CDR3 has 15 residues. V shed 3 bases and J 4 bases; nucleotides not matched to a gene: 5. Here the CDR3 DNA reads TGTGCCAGCAGCTTTGGGACAGGGAGAGCAGATACGCAGTATTTT. Amino acids: CASSFGTGRADTQYF.

This clonotype was detected ten times or more. The rearrangement uses TRBV3-1 and TRBJ2-1, with 11 nucleotides matching TRBD2. Germline V gives CDR1 LGHDT, CDR2 YNNKEL (reference sequence). V shed 6 bases, J shed 8 bases, and the junction held 9 bases outside the gene matches. This CDR3 is built from 15 residues. The CDR3 sequence: CASRKGTSGRHEQFF. The CDR3 DNA is TGTGCCAGCAGAAAGGGTACTAGCGGGAGACATGAGCAGTTCTTC.

This clonotype was seen many times. The chain has TRBV28 and TRBJ2-6; 9 bases match TRBD1. V gave up 3 bases and J gave up 2 bases; unmatched junction bases: 11. CDR3 length equals 19 residues. Germline CDR1 reads MDHEN; CDR2 reads SYDVKM. The CDR3 protein is CASSFLWSRQGAGANVLTF. The CDR3 DNA follows: TGTGCCAGCAGTTTCCTCTGGTCCCGACAGGGGGCTGGGGCCAACGTCCTGACTTTC.

The chain uses TRBV12-3 or TRBV12-4 and TRBJ2-1; D call uncertain. This CDR3 contains 14 residues. V shed 3 bases and J shed 7 bases, with 13 bases lying between them. The CDR3 is CASSFLVLGNEQFF. DNA of the CDR3: TGTGCCAGCAGTTTTTTGGTCCTGGGTAATGAGCAGTTCTTC.

This chain connects TRBV20-1 to TRBJ2-3; TRBD1 might be the D (6 bases). Trimming pared 8 bases from V and 5 bases from J, leaving 17 bases between. The CDR3 is 13 amino acids. Germline V gene data show CDR1 as DFQATT and CDR2 as SNEGSKA (reference sequence). The CDR3 DNA reads TGCAGTCCCTGGGACACTACTAGAGATACGCAGTATTTT. This encodes CSPWDTTRDTQYF.

The sample holds many counts of this clonotype. The rearrangement links TRBV6-1 to TRBJ1-5, with 7 bases fitting TRBD1. Germline V gives CDR1 MNHNS, CDR2 SASEGT. The CDR3 loop spans 14 amino acids. V was pared by 3 bases and J by 4 bases, with 3 bases of the junction left unmatched. The CDR3 here is CASSDRGGNQPQHF. Here the CDR3 DNA reads TGTGCCAGCAGTGACAGGGGGGGAAATCAGCCCCAGCATTTT.

The gene calls are TRBV5-1 and TRBJ1-5; no definite D call. This CDR3 has 19 residues. V gave up 0 bases and J gave up 0 bases, with 19 bases separating them. Germline loops: CDR1 SGHRS, CDR2 YFSETQ. DNA for the CDR3: TGCGCCAGCAGCTTGGACCATAGGGCCGTCCCTTATAGCAATCAGCCCCAGCATTTT. Residues: CASSLDHRAVPYSNQPQHF.

This clonotype was recorded at least ten times. The chain recombines TRBV27 with TRBJ1-6; maybe TRBD1 (5 bases). The CDR3 sequence is 17 residues long. The V gene's germline CDR1 is MNHEY and CDR2 SMNVEV (reference sequence). The V end lost 5 bases, the J end lost 0 bases, and 14 bases lay between the germline ends. The CDR3 DNA is TGTGCCAGCAGTCCAGGGACTGCTAGCTCCTATAATTCACCCCTCCACTTT. It translates to CASSPGTASSYNSPLHF.

This clonotype came up many times. This sequence joins TRBV10-2 and TRBJ1-3; no clear D gene. The CDR3 is 13 amino acids. Germline V CDR1 and CDR2: WSHSY, SAAADI. V was pared by 4 bases and J by 2 bases, with 6 bases between. DNA for the CDR3: TGCGCCAGCAGTGGGGGAACTGGAAACACCATATATTTT. It is translated as CASSGGTGNTIYF.

This clonotype showed up just a few times. The chain has TRBV7-8 and TRBJ1-1, with no clear D. CDR1 SGHVS and CDR2 FQNEAQ come from the germline V gene. The V end lost 3 bases, the J end lost 3 bases, and 8 bases lay between the germline ends. This CDR3 comprises 13 residues. The DNA of the CDR3 is TGTGCCAGCAGCTTTCAGCTGCACACTGAAGCTTTCTTT. Translation: CASSFQLHTEAFF.

This clonotype was observed at least ten times. This chain connects TRBV7-2 to TRBJ2-6; no clear D gene. The V end was cut by 1 base, the J end by 1 base, with 5 bases between. There are 15 residues in the CDR3. Looked up from germline, CDR1 is SGHTA and CDR2 is FQGNSA. The CDR3 DNA sequence: TGTGCCAGCAGCTTAGTTCCTTCTGGGGCCAACGTCCTGACTTTC. Its translation is CASSLVPSGANVLTF. Looking up the rest from reference TRBV7-2 and TRBJ2-6 gives the full variable domain: GAGVSQSPSNKVTEKGKDVELRCDPISGHTALYWYRQSLGQGLEFLIYFQGNSAPDKSGLPSDRFSAERTGGSVSTLTIQRTQQEDSAVYLCASSLVPSGANVLTFGAGSRLTVL.

The genes are TRBV9 and TRBJ2-1; 10 positions match TRBD1. The V gene end was trimmed by 4 bases and the J gene end by 9 bases; junction bases not matched to a gene: 7. This CDR3 comprises 14 residues. Germline CDR1 and CDR2: SGDLS and YYNGEE. The CDR3 nucleotides are TGTGCCAGCAGCCTCCGGACAGGGGGGAGTGAGCAGTTCTTC. Encoded protein: CASSLRTGGSEQFF.

The J gene is TRBJ2-3, the V gene TRBV5-1; TRBD2 matches 9 bases. The CDR3 spans 15 residues. Germline lookup yields CDR1 SGHRS and CDR2 YFSETQ. V lost 4 bases and J lost 2; bases outside the gene matches: 5. CDR3 in DNA: TGCGCCAGCAGCCCCCCTAGCGGGGTCACAGATACGCAGTATTTT. Translation gives CASSPPSGVTDTQYF.

This clonotype has a count of ten or more. The V gene is TRBV10-3, the J gene TRBJ2-2; a possible D gene is TRBD2 (6 bases). Germline CDR1 and CDR2: ENHRY and SYGVKD. The CDR3 is 12 residues long. The germline V and J ends were trimmed by 11 bases and 7 bases, with 14 bases remaining between them. CDR3 bases: TGTGCCGGGGCGGGATACGTCGGGGAGCTGTTTTTT. This encodes CAGAGYVGELFF.

There are many counts of this clonotype. The chain employs TRBV30 and TRBJ2-7; D might be TRBD1 or TRBD2, each matching 5 bases. This CDR3 comprises 12 residues. Germline V CDR1 and CDR2: GTSNPN, SVGIG (reference sequence). V lost 0 bases to trimming and J lost 5 bases, with 8 bases between them. CDR3 sequence: CAWSVLGDEQYF. The CDR3 coding sequence is TGTGCCTGGAGTGTTCTGGGGGACGAGCAGTACTTC.

This clonotype was seen ten or more times. The chain has TRBV12-3 or TRBV12-4 and TRBJ2-7; D not certain. This CDR3 spans 12 amino acids. V dropped 4 bases and J dropped 7 bases, with 11 bases sitting between them. CDR3 nucleotides: TGTGCCAGCAGTTCCGGTCTTAGGGAGCAGTACTTC. It codes for CASSSGLREQYF.